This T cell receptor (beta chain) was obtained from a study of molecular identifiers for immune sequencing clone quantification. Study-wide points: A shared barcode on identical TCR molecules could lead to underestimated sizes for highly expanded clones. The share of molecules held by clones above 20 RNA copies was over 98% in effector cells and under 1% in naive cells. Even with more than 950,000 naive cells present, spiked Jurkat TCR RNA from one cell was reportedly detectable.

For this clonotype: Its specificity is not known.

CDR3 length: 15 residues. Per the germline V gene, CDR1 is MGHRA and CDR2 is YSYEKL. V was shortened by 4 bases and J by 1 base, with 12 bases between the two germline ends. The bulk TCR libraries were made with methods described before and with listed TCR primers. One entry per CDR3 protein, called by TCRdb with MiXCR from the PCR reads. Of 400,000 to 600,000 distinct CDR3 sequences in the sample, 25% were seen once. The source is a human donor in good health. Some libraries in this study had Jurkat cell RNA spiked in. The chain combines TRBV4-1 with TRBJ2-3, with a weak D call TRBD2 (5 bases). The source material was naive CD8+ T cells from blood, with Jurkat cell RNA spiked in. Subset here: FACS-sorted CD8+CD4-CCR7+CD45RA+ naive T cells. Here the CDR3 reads CASSPLTGGTDTQYF. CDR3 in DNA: TGCGCCAGCAGCCCCCTTACCGGGGGCACAGATACGCAGTATTTT.